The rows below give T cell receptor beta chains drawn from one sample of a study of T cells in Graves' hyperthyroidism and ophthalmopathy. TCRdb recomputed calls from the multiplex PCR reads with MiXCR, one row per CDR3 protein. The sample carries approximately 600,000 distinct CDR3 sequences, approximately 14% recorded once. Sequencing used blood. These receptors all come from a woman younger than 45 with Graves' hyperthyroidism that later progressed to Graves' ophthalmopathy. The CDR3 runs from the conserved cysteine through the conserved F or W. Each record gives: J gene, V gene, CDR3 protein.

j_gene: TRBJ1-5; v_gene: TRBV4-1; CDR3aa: CASSPNRVGDQPQHF
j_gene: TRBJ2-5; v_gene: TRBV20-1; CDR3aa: CSARGPDQETQYF
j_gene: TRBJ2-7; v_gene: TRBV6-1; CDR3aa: CASSQRTDSYSYEQYF
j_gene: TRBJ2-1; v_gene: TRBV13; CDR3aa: CASNFYGRAEDEQFF
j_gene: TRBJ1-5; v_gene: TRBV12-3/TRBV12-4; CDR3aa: CASSLGWGVDQPQHF
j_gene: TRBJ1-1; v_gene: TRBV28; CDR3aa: CASTPPGASTEAFF
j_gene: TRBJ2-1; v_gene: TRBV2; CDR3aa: CASRLWEGSYNEQFF
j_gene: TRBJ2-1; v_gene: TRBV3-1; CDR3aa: CASGGSGRTSYNEQFF
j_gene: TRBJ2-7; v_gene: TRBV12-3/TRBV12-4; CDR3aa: CASSLRIGTSGREYEQYF
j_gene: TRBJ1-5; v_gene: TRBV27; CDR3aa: CASSPGGGARGNQPQHF
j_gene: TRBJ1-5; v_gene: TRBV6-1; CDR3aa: CASSKPTVDQPQHF
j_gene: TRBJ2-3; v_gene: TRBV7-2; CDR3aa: CASSSGSSGADTQYF
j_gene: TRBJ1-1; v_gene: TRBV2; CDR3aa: CASSVRADGGSGTEAFF
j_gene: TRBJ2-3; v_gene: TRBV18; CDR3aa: CASSPKGDTQYF
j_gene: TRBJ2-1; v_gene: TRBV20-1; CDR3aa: CSVSRADQWNEQFF
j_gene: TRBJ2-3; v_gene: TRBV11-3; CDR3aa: CASNSRTGVGDTQYF
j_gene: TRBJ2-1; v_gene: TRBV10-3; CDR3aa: CAISERGRVPGQGATANEQFF
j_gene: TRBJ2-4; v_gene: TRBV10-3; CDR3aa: CAISESQLAGGTIAKNIQYF
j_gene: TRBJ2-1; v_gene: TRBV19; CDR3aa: CASSIAGGSLSSYNEQFF
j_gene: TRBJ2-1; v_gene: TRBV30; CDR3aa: CAWSVLWGYNEQFF
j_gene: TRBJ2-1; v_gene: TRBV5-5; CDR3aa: CASSLDAYNEQFF
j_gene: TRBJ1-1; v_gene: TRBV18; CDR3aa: CASSPKAGEAFF
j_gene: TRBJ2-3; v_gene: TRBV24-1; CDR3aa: CATSDPQRIGGTDTQYF
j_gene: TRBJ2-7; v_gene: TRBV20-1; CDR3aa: CSARGIAGTSETYEQYF
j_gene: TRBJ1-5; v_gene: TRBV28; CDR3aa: CASTPPGTSNQPQHF
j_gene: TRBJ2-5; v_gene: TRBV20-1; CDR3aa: CSASPTSVQETQYF
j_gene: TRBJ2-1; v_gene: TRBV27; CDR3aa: CASSLSGQGSSYNEQFF
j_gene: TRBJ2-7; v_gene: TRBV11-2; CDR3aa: CASNSRATGTYEQYF
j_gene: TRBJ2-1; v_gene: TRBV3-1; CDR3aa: CASSPGGWDDNEQFF
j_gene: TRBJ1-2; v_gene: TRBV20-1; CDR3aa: CSARDPQGAQKNYGYTF
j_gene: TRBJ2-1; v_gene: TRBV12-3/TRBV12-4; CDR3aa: CARSLPRASYNEQFF
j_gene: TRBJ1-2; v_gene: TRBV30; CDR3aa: CAWILIGQGDYGYTF
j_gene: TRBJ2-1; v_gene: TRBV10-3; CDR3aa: CAISEPLAGARFNEQFF